This TCR beta chain derives from a study of T-cell memory formation after mild COVID-19 (dated by TCRdb to about 2021). Looking at the study overall: TCR sequence clusters from the two donors were largely donor specific. Longitudinal TCRalpha and TCRbeta repertoire sequencing tracked T-cell clones expanding and contracting after mild COVID-19 in two donors. The cohort comprised two young, previously healthy adult volunteers, one female and one male. Study-wide findings and limitations: Clones contracting from day 15 to 85 had balanced CD4/CD8 phenotypes, while a second wave expanding from day 15 to 37 was biased towards CD4+. The study covered only a couple of mild cases, and larger cohorts including severe cases with pre-infection samples were considered necessary. Contracting CD4+ clones appeared mostly in the CM and EM memory subsets, whereas CD8+ clones were enriched in EMRA. The second-wave clones that peaked on day 37 were not confirmed to be SARS-CoV-2 specific. Some responding clones were detected in pre-infection memory, which suggested that pre-existing cross-reactive memory T cells had joined the SARS-CoV-2 response.

To note about this clonotype: No cognate antigen has been identified for it. The record has no base qualities; no much larger clone is one base away.

Ficoll-Paque density gradient centrifugation was used to isolate PBMCs. Sequencing was performed on an Illumina NovaSeq 6000. Using 5'RACE with constant-segment primers, TCRalpha and TCRbeta cDNA libraries were constructed, with sample barcodes and unique molecular identifiers added in the process. RNA was extracted from every sample with Trizol reagent. Libraries were amplified in two PCR steps, with a second sample barcode and Illumina TruSeq adapters added in the second step. Sequencing of the libraries was done on an Illumina NovaSeq, producing 2 x 150 bp paired-end reads. The study's own analysis went as follows. The reads were demultiplexed and collapsed into UMI-guided consensus sequences using migec v1.2.7. With mixcr v2.1.11, UMI consensuses were aligned to TRA and TRB V and J templates and assembled into clonotypes. A clonotype was counted as expanded or contracted only when both edgeR and NoisET called the clonotype significant, with the noise models trained on biological replicates. For edgeR calls, the cutoffs were a false discovery rate-adjusted p below 0.01 and a log2 fold-change threshold of 1. As an exploratory analysis of dynamics, max-normalized trajectories of the 1000 most abundant clonotypes were examined with PCA combined with hierarchical clustering. Separately sequenced CD4+ and CD8+ repertoires were used to assign the CD4 or CD8 phenotype of responding clones. TCRdb reran the public reads through fastp at Q25 and MiXCR, keeping productive beta chains. Rows are unified per CDR3 protein, each entry keeping the most common DNA and genes. None of the V and J calls come from the authors' own analysis; TCRdb made them. This sample is represented by around 200,000 distinct CDR3 sequences; approximately 17% of them were singletons. Roughly 3.8% of the sample lies in the top ten.

V is trimmed back by 5 bases and J by 4 bases, and the junction contains 8 bases that no gene match accounts for. The germline V gene specifies SGDLS as CDR1 and YYNGEE as CDR2. The CDR3, cysteine through phenylalanine, is 15 amino acids long. Only the CDR3 portion is preserved as DNA: 45 bases, with reading frame beginning at the first base. This sequence originates from a man aged 18 to 35 who had mild COVID-19 (a few samples of this study predate the infection). The sample titles of this study are shuffled in the database, so cell type and time point are left out; the donor was told from shared clones. Recombination linked TRBV9 to TRBJ2-3, and 9 junction bases match TRBD1. The specimen was PBMCs or a T cell subset sorted from them (not recorded which). The nucleotide sequence reads TGTGCCAGCAGTGAGACCGGGGACAGGGCAGATACGCAGTATTTT. Translation gives CASSETGDRADTQYF. Where the CDR3 stops, the reference TRBV9 and TRBJ2-3 genes take over; the full variable domain is DSGVTQTPKHLITATGQRVTLRCSPRSGDLSVYWYQQSLDQGLQFLIQYYNGEERAKGNILERFSAQQFPDLHSELNLSSLELGDSALYFCASSETGDRADTQYFGPGTRLTVL.